This is a list of T cell receptor beta chains from one sample in a study of T cell changes during pregnancy in multiple sclerosis. Sequencing was performed with immunoSEQ multiplex PCR; in TCRdb, only in-frame clones are kept and a portion is missing. The sample carries approximately 38,000 clones, around 94% recorded once. The sample in question was peripheral blood, obtained in the third trimester of pregnancy. The receptors were sampled from a female donor with multiple sclerosis, enrolled in a pregnancy study. The CDR3 runs from the conserved cysteine through the conserved F or W. Fields, in order: clone size, J gene, D gene, V gene, CDR3 protein, CDR3 DNA. D genes are given only for firm matches. Clone size is shown for a subset of rows, as once, few, many or a class of expanded clone.

NA	TRBJ2-7	TRBD1	TRBV2	CASGTAYEQYF	TGTGCCAGCGGGACAGCCTACGAGCAGTACTTC
NA	TRBJ1-2	TRBD1	TRBV19	CASRDPSGTGFLYGYTF	TGTGCCAGTAGGGACCCATCCGGGACAGGCTTTCTCTATGGCTACACCTTC
NA	TRBJ2-1	TRBD1	TRBV5-4	CASSYGDSSYNEQFF	TGTGCCAGCAGCTACGGGGACAGCTCCTACAATGAGCAGTTCTTC
NA	TRBJ1-1	NA	TRBV18	CASSPSERGEAFF	TGTGCCAGCTCACCGTCGGAGCGGGGCGAAGCTTTCTTT
NA	TRBJ2-7	TRBD2	TRBV5-4	CASSVIAGAAYEQYF	TGTGCCAGCAGCGTAATAGCGGGGGCGGCGTACGAGCAGTACTTC
NA	TRBJ2-7	NA	TRBV30	CAWSSTEYEQYF	TGTGCCTGGAGTTCGACTGAGTACGAGCAGTACTTC
once	TRBJ1-3	NA	TRBV6-5	CASRKGLRTGNTIYF	TGTGCCAGCCGAAAGGGGCTTAGAACTGGAAACACCATATATTTT
NA	TRBJ1-1	NA	TRBV9	CASSGIRGENTEAFF	TGTGCCAGCAGCGGGATCAGGGGCGAGAACACTGAAGCTTTCTTT
NA	TRBJ2-7	NA	TRBV2	CASRGDWTYEQYF	TGTGCCAGCAGGGGGGACTGGACCTACGAGCAGTACTTC
once	TRBJ1-1	TRBD1	TRBV14	CASSQTTGWNTEAFF	TGTGCCAGCAGCCAAACGACAGGGTGGAACACTGAAGCTTTCTTT
few	TRBJ2-7	NA	TRBV27	CASSFQGRHEQYF	TGTGCCAGCTCATTTCAGGGTCGGCACGAGCAGTACTTC
NA	TRBJ1-1	NA	TRBV28	CASRIETKGGAFF	TGTGCCAGCAGGATCGAGACTAAGGGAGGAGCTTTCTTT
NA	TRBJ2-3	NA	TRBV9	CASSVDPVTTDTQYF	TGTGCCAGCAGCGTAGATCCGGTTACCACAGATACGCAGTATTTT
NA	TRBJ1-5	TRBD1	TRBV5-5	CASSLVPTGGNQPQHF	TGTGCCAGCAGCTTGGTACCGACAGGGGGGAATCAGCCCCAGCATTTT
few	TRBJ2-7	NA	TRBV5-6	CASSFSGLPYEQYF	TGTGCCAGCAGCTTCTCTGGGCTCCCCTACGAGCAGTACTTC
NA	TRBJ2-2	NA	TRBV6-5	CASTSDGSGTGELFF	TGTGCCAGCACCTCCGACGGATCAGGAACTGGGGAGCTGTTTTTT
NA	TRBJ2-3	TRBD2	TRBV7-2	CASSPQGGGADTQYF	TGTGCCAGCAGCCCCCAAGGCGGGGGGGCCGATACGCAGTATTTT
NA	TRBJ2-5	TRBD2	TRBV10-2	CASSEPGSSGRALETQYF	TGCGCCAGCAGTGAGCCTGGGTCTAGCGGGAGGGCCCTGGAGACCCAGTACTTC
NA	TRBJ2-5	NA	TRBV18	CASSPLRVQETQYF	TGTGCCAGCTCACCACTCAGGGTACAAGAGACCCAGTACTTC
NA	TRBJ2-2	TRBD2	TRBV28	CASIGSGTPWTGELFF	TGTGCCAGCATCGGTAGCGGGACCCCGTGGACCGGGGAGCTGTTTTTT
NA	TRBJ1-1	NA	TRBV6-6	CASRIREGTEAFF	TGTGCCAGCAGGATCAGGGAGGGAACTGAAGCTTTCTTT
NA	TRBJ2-3	TRBD2	TRBV18	CASSPPGGGRSDTQYF	TGTGCCAGCTCACCACCGGGCGGGGGGCGTTCCGATACGCAGTATTTT
once	TRBJ2-7	TRBD1	TRBV5-5	CASSRPTGNYEQYF	TGTGCCAGCAGCAGGCCGACAGGGAACTACGAGCAGTACTTC
NA	TRBJ2-7	TRBD1	TRBV7-2	CASSSNRGLEQYF	TGTGCCAGCAGCTCAAACAGGGGATTGGAGCAGTACTTC
NA	TRBJ2-5	TRBD2	TRBV7-2	CASSLFSAAGGFGETQYF	TGTGCCAGCAGCTTGTTCTCTGCAGCGGGGGGGTTTGGGGAGACCCAGTACTTC